These 27 T cell receptor beta chains share one sample of origin, sequenced in a study of neurological immune-mediated disorders (dated by TCRdb to about 2019). The receptor library was made with 5' RACE. Instrument on record: Illumina HiSeq 2500. TCRdb handled the public reads itself, with Q25 trimming in fastp and clone calling in MiXCR, and kept productive beta chains. Duplicate CDR3 protein sequences are folded into a single record with the most common DNA and genes. In all, the sample holds fewer than 20,000 distinct CDR3 sequences, and 27% of those were seen once. The ten largest clones represent 30% to 40% of the sample. The specimen sequenced was PBMCs. These receptors came from a man aged 50 to 59 with HTLV-1-associated myelopathy (HAM/TSP).

A few counts support this clonotype. This chain uses TRBV7-9 with TRBJ2-2; 8 bases line up with TRBD1. CDR1 SEHNR and CDR2 FQNEAQ come from the germline V gene (reference sequence). The CDR3 is made up of 15 amino acids. Germline trimming cut 5 bases from V and 6 bases from J; bases unmatched to any gene: 8. CDR3 amino acids: CASSPDRAHPGELFF. The CDR3 nucleotides read TGTGCCAGCAGCCCGGACAGGGCCCACCCCGGGGAGCTGTTTTTT.

This clonotype was counted a few times. V gene TRBV5-1 combines with J gene TRBJ2-2; 9 bases agree with TRBD1. The germline CDR1 and CDR2 sequences are SGHRS and YFSETQ. The CDR3 length is 16 residues. Trimming removed 4 bases from V and 6 bases from J; junction bases left unmatched: 10. CDR3 sequence: CASSHRPGQGSGELFF. The CDR3, as DNA: TGCGCCAGCAGCCATCGACCGGGACAGGGCTCCGGGGAGCTGTTTTTT.

This clonotype was detected only a few times. The chain uses TRBV5-1 and TRBJ2-5; D perhaps matches TRBD2 (7 bases). The V end lost 1 base, the J end lost 5 bases, and 12 bases lay between the germline ends. Germline V gene data show CDR1 as SGHRS and CDR2 as YFSETQ. This CDR3 has 14 amino acids. In DNA form, the CDR3 reads TGCGCCAGCAGCTTGTGGGGGGGCCTCGAGACCCAGTACTTC. It specifies CASSLWGGLETQYF.

This clonotype appeared many times. The chain carries TRBV29-1 and TRBJ1-5; 7 positions match TRBD1. After removal of 8 bases from V and 6 bases from J, the junction contained 7 bases not matched to a gene. CDR1 SQVTM and CDR2 ANQGSEA come from the germline V gene. The CDR3 covers 12 residues. CDR3 amino acids: CSTGQAGQPQHF. CDR3 sequence (DNA): TGCAGCACCGGACAGGCTGGTCAGCCCCAGCATTTT.

The gene calls are TRBV27 and TRBJ2-6, with TRBD2 matching over 7 bases. Trimming at V came to 3 bases and at J to 0 bases, leaving 2 bases not matched to a gene. Germline values: CDR1 MNHEY, CDR2 SMNVEV (reference sequence). CDR3 size: 16 residues. The CDR3 reads CASSFRGVSGANVLTF. CDR3 coding DNA: TGTGCCAGCAGTTTCCGGGGGGTCTCTGGGGCCAACGTCCTGACTTTC.

This clonotype qualifies as medium-sized (0.01 to 0.1%). J is TRBJ1-1 and V is TRBV21-1. TRBV21-1 is a pseudogene. This CDR3 comprises 13 residues. CDR3 bases: TGTGCCAGCAGTTTCGATAGCATCGCTGAAGCTTTCTTT. This codes for CASSFDSIAEAFF.

The J gene is TRBJ2-7, the V gene TRBV27; no reliable D call. Germline-derived CDR1 and CDR2 are MNHEY and SMNVEV (reference sequence). The V end lost 4 bases, the J end lost 4 bases, and 2 bases lay between the germline ends. This CDR3 has 10 amino acids. CDR3 sequence: CASSSYEQYF. The CDR3 DNA is TGTGCCAGCAGTTCGTACGAGCAGTACTTC.

CDR3 region: CASSRPPGGSTDTQYF. As DNA, the CDR3 is TGTGCCAGCAGCCGCCCTCCGGGGGGGAGCACAGATACGCAGTATTTT. The V call is TRBV28, the J call TRBJ2-3; 8 bases align to TRBD2. Germline lookup yields CDR1 MDHEN and CDR2 SYDVKM. The V gene end was trimmed by 6 bases and the J gene end by 0 bases; junction bases not matched to a gene: 8. This CDR3 has 16 amino acids. Full variable domain (remainder filled in from reference TRBV28 and TRBJ2-3): DVKVTQSSRYLVKRTGEKVFLECVQDMDHENMFWYRQDPGLGLRLIYFSYDVKMKEKGDIPEGYSVSREKKERFSLILESASTNQTSMYLCASSRPPGGSTDTQYFGPGTRLTVL.

This clonotype has only one observation. The V and J genes are TRBV9 and TRBJ2-3; D might be TRBD1 or TRBD2, each matching 5 bases. Germline V gene data show CDR1 as SGDLS and CDR2 as YYNGEE. Trimming removed 0 bases from V and 3 bases from J, with 11 bases in between. The CDR3 runs to 15 residues. CDR3 DNA sequence: TGTGCCAGCAGCGTAGGTGCAGGGAGTACAGATACGCAGTATTTT. Translation gives CASSVGAGSTDTQYF.

This clonotype was found a few times. The chain recombines TRBV20-1 with TRBJ1-4; no reliable D call. The length of the CDR3 is 12 residues. V lost 4 bases, J lost 3 bases, and 6 bases lay in between. The germline gives CDR1 DFQATT, CDR2 SNEGSKA (reference sequence). The CDR3 is CSAKGPNEKLFF. DNA for the CDR3: TGCAGTGCTAAAGGTCCTAATGAAAAACTGTTTTTT.

The chain employs TRBV20-1 and TRBJ2-2; a weak D match, TRBD2 (6 bases). V shed 7 bases and J shed 8 bases, with 17 bases lying between them. The CDR3 extends over 13 amino acids. CDR1 and CDR2 (germline): DFQATT, SNEGSKA (reference sequence). The CDR3 loop reads CSGLGSGEGELFF. DNA of the CDR3: TGCAGTGGCCTGGGATCGGGGGAGGGGGAGCTGTTTTTT.

This clonotype was seen only a few times. The chain links TRBV7-2 to TRBJ2-7; D not resolved. With 5 bases removed from V and 4 bases from J, the gap between germline ends came to 15 bases. CDR3 size: 14 residues. The V gene's germline CDR1 is SGHTA and CDR2 FQGNSA. CDR3 residues: CASSPPGKSYEQYF. CDR3 in DNA: TGTGCCAGCAGCCCCCCAGGAAAGTCTTACGAGCAGTACTTC.

The rearrangement joins TRBV29-1 to TRBJ1-5; D ambiguous. There are 13 residues in the CDR3. The V gene's germline CDR1 is SQVTM and CDR2 ANQGSEA. Trimming took off 4 bases at V and 4 bases at J, with 11 bases between the two ends. For the CDR3, the DNA is TGCAGCGTTGGGGATGGGATTAATCAGCCCCAGCATTTT. As protein: CSVGDGINQPQHF. Drawing the rest from reference TRBV29-1 and TRBJ1-5, the complete variable domain is SAVISQKPSRDICQRGTSLTIQCQVDSQVTMMFWYRQQPGQSLTLIATANQGSEATYESGFVIDKFPISRPNLTFSTLTVSNMSPEDSSIYLCSVGDGINQPQHFGDGTRLSIL.

The sample holds a few counts of this clonotype. The chain is built from TRBV12-3 or TRBV12-4 and TRBJ2-2; 16 nucleotides align to TRBD2. The CDR3 contains 15 residues. The V gene end was trimmed by 11 bases and the J gene end by 5 bases; junction bases not matched to a gene: 5. CDR3 coding DNA: TGTGCCGCGGGACTAGCGGGGGGGCTAACCGGGGAGCTGTTTTTT. Translating it yields CAAGLAGGLTGELFF.

Ten or more counts support this clonotype. This chain connects TRBV20-1 to TRBJ2-6; possibly TRBD2 for D (6 bases). Germline assignment: CDR1 DFQATT and CDR2 SNEGSKA (reference sequence). V gave up 1 base and J gave up 0 bases, with 7 bases separating them. CDR3 length: 15 residues. The CDR3 DNA follows: TGCAGTGCTAGAGTGGGGGGCTCTGGGGCCAACGTCCTGACTTTC. The encoded protein is CSARVGGSGANVLTF.

This clonotype was seen more than once but under ten times. V usage is TRBV20-1 and J usage is TRBJ1-5; TRBD1 agrees at 8 bases. V trimming: 3 bases; J trimming: 3 bases; junction bases outside the gene matches: 4. The length of the CDR3 is 14 residues. Germline-derived CDR1 and CDR2 are DFQATT and SNEGSKA (reference sequence). The CDR3 here is CSARGQAYNQPQHF. In DNA form, the CDR3 reads TGCAGTGCTAGGGGACAGGCATACAATCAGCCCCAGCATTTT.

This clonotype has a count of ten or more. The rearrangement uses TRBV7-8 and TRBJ2-5; D call uncertain. The CDR3 is made up of 14 amino acids. CDR1 and CDR2 (germline): SGHVS, FQNEAQ. V lost 5 bases to trimming and J lost 3 bases, with 13 bases between them. The CDR3 protein is CASSPPKAEETQYF. CDR3 nucleotides: TGTGCCAGCAGCCCGCCCAAGGCCGAAGAGACCCAGTACTTC.

The chain carries TRBV5-1 and TRBJ2-1, with 9 bases identical to TRBD1. CDR1 is SGHRS, CDR2 YFSETQ, per germline. This CDR3 is built from 15 residues. With V trimmed by 3 bases and J by 7 bases, 8 bases remained unmatched. The CDR3 sequence: CASSYPGQGTNEQFF. For the CDR3, the DNA is TGCGCCAGCAGCTACCCGGGACAGGGAACTAATGAGCAGTTCTTC.

The rearrangement links TRBV29-1 to TRBJ1-1; no definite D call. The CDR3 is made up of 12 amino acids. Germline CDR1 SQVTM, CDR2 ANQGSEA. The V and J ends lost 7 bases and 3 bases respectively, with 12 bases between them. CDR3 in DNA: TGCAGCGCCGAGGCGGGATACACTGAAGCTTTCTTT. Translated: CSAEAGYTEAFF.

There are many counts of this clonotype. The rearrangement links TRBV20-1 to TRBJ2-3; 10 bases line up with TRBD2. CDR3 size: 16 residues. Unmatched junction bases numbered 10, after V lost 7 bases and J lost 0 bases. Germline V CDR1 and CDR2: DFQATT, SNEGSKA (reference sequence). The CDR3 DNA is TGCAGTGGGCTAGATAGCGGGAGGCGGAGCACAGATACGCAGTATTTT. Protein product: CSGLDSGRRSTDTQYF.

This clonotype was found a few times. The V and J genes are TRBV10-3 and TRBJ2-7; D not resolved. Germline CDR1 reads ENHRY; CDR2 reads SYGVKD. Trimming cost V 2 bases and J 0 bases, with 8 bases left between them. The CDR3 runs to 14 residues. CDR3 region: CAISEPRHSYEQYF. The CDR3 region has the DNA TGTGCCATCAGTGAGCCGAGGCACTCCTACGAGCAGTACTTC.

Comment on this clonotype: The junction does not match germline at one end; this may be a read error. The chain couples TRBV20-1 to TRBJ1-1, with D possibly TRBD1 on 5 matching bases. The CDR3 is made up of 15 amino acids. Germline V gene lookup returns CDR1 DFQATT and CDR2 SNEGSKA (reference sequence). The CDR3 loop reads CSAPGLTAMNTEDFF. CDR3 nucleotide sequence: TGCAGTGCTCCGGGGCTCACAGCCATGAACACTGAAGATTTCTTT.

This clonotype was seen only a few times. This chain links TRBV5-1 with TRBJ2-7; D gene uncertain. Germline loops: CDR1 SGHRS, CDR2 YFSETQ. This CDR3 comprises 13 residues. V dropped 4 bases and J dropped 1 base, with 9 bases sitting between them. CDR3 nucleotide sequence: TGCGCCAGCAGCCTCAGCGCTTCCTACGAGCAGTACTTC. The encoded protein is CASSLSASYEQYF. Full variable domain (remainder filled in from reference TRBV5-1 and TRBJ2-7): KAGVTQTPRYLIKTRGQQVTLSCSPISGHRSVSWYQQTPGQGLQFLFEYFSETQRNKGNFPGRFSGRQFSNSRSEMNVSTLELGDSALYLCASSLSASYEQYFGPGTRLTVT.

The V gene is TRBV29-1, the J gene TRBJ2-7; TRBD2 aligns across 8 bases. CDR3 length: 12 amino acids. The ends lost 5 bases at V and 4 bases at J; junction bases unmatched: 4. Per germline, CDR1 SQVTM and CDR2 ANQGSEA. The CDR3 nucleotides are TGCAGCGTTTCCAGCGGGAGATACGAGCAGTACTTC. Its protein is CSVSSGRYEQYF.

By its share, this clonotype is medium-sized (0.01 to 0.1%). The chain is built from TRBV20-1 and TRBJ2-1; 11 bases map to TRBD2. Germline assignment: CDR1 DFQATT and CDR2 SNEGSKA (reference sequence). The CDR3 loop spans 16 amino acids. The V gene end was trimmed by 3 bases and the J gene end by 7 bases; junction bases not matched to a gene: 11. CDR3 amino acids: CSARSPSGGPMNEQFF. In DNA, the CDR3 is TGCAGTGCTAGGTCCCCTAGCGGGGGGCCAATGAATGAGCAGTTCTTC.

The rearrangement joins TRBV20-1 to TRBJ2-7; no firm D call. The germline V gene has CDR1 DFQATT and CDR2 SNEGSKA (reference sequence). V dropped 1 base and J dropped 2 bases, with 9 bases sitting between them. CDR3 size: 13 residues. This CDR3 is CSARGEQTYEQYF. Here the CDR3 DNA reads TGCAGTGCTAGAGGAGAACAGACCTACGAGCAGTACTTC.

CDR3 sequence: CASSTGRQDPNTEAFF. Written as DNA, the CDR3 is TGCGCCAGCAGCACCGGGAGACAGGACCCGAACACTGAAGCTTTCTTT. The chain links TRBV5-1 to TRBJ1-1, with D tentatively TRBD1 (6 bases). V shed 4 bases and J shed 1 base, with 17 bases lying between them. Germline V gene lookup returns CDR1 SGHRS and CDR2 YFSETQ. CDR3 length: 16 residues. The whole variable domain, filled in from reference TRBV5-1 and TRBJ1-1, reads KAGVTQTPRYLIKTRGQQVTLSCSPISGHRSVSWYQQTPGQGLQFLFEYFSETQRNKGNFPGRFSGRQFSNSRSEMNVSTLELGDSALYLCASSTGRQDPNTEAFFGQGTRLTVV.